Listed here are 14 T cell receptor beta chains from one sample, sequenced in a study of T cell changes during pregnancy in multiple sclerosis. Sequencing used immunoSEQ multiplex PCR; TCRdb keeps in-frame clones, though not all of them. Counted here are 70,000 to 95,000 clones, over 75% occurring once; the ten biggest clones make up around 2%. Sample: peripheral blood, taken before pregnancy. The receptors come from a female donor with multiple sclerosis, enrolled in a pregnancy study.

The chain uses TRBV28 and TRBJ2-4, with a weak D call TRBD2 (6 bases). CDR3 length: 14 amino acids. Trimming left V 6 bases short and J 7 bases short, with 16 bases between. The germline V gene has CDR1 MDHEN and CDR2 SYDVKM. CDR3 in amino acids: CASREGGISNIQYF. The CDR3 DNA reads TGTGCCAGCAGGGAGGGTGGCATTAGTAACATTCAGTACTTC.

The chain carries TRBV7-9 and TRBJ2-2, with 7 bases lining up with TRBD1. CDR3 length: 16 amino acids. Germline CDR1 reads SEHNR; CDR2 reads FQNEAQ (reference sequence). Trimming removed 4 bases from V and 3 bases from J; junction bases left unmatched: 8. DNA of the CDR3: TGTGCCAGCAGCTCCGCAAGGGGGACAGACACCGGGGAGCTGTTTTTT. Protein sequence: CASSSARGTDTGELFF.

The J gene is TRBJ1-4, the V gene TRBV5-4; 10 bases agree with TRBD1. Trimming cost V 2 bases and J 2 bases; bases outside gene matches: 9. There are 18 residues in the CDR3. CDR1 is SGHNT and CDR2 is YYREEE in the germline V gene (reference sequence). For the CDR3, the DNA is TGTGCCAGCAGCTTCGCCGGGACAGGGGAAGTGACTAATGAAAAACTGTTTTTT. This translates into CASSFAGTGEVTNEKLFF.

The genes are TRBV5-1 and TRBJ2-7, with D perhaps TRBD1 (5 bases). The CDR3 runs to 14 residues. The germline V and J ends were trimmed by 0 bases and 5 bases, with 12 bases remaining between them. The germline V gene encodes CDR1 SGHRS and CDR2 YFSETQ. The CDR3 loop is CASSLGWGRDEQYF. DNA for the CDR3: TGCGCCAGCAGCTTGGGCTGGGGCCGGGACGAGCAGTACTTC.

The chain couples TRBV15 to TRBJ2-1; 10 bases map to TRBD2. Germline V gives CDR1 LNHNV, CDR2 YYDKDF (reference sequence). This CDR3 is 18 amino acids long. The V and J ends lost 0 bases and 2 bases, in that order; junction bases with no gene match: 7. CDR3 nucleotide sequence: TGTGCCACCAGCAGAGATTCCCGGCTAGCGGGGGCCTACAATGAGCAGTTCTTC. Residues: CATSRDSRLAGAYNEQFF.

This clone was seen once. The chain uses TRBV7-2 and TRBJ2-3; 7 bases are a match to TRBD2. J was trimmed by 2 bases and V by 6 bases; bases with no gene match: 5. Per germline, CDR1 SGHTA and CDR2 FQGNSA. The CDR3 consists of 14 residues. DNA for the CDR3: TGTGCCAGCAGGCCGGGACTAACCACAGATACGCAGTATTTT. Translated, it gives CASRPGLTTDTQYF.

The CDR3 protein is CAWNGAGRGYGYTF. The CDR3 DNA follows: TGTGCCTGGAATGGAGCAGGTCGGGGCTATGGCTACACCTTC. The chain recombines TRBV30 with TRBJ1-2; D gene ambiguous. This CDR3 comprises 14 residues. Germline-derived CDR1 and CDR2 are GTSNPN and SVGIG (reference sequence). The V end was cut by 4 bases, the J end by 4 bases, with 16 bases between.

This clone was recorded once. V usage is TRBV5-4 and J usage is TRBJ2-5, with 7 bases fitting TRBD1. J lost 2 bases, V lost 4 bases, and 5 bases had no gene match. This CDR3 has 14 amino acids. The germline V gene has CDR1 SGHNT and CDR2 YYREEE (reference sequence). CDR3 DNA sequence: TGTGCCAGCAGCCCGACAGGGCAGCAAGAGACCCAGTACTTC. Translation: CASSPTGQQETQYF.

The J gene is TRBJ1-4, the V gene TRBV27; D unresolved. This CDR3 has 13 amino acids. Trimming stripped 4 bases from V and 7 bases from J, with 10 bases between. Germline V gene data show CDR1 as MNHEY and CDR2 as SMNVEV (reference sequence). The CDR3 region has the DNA TGTGCCAGCAGTTGGGATGCGGGTGAAAAACTGTTTTTT. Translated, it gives CASSWDAGEKLFF.

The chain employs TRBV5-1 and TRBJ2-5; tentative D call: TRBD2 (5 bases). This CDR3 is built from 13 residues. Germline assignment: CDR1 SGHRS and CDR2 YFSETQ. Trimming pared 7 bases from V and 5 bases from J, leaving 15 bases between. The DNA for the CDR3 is TGCGCCAGCGCTCCCGGGGTAGAGGAGACCCAGTACTTC. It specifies CASAPGVEETQYF.

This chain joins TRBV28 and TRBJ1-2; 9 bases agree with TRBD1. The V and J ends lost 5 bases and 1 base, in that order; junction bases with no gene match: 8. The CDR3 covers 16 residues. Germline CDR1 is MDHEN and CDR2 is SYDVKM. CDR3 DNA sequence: TGTGCCAGCAGTCCGCCCGGGACAGGGCTTAACTATGGCTACACCTTC. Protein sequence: CASSPPGTGLNYGYTF.

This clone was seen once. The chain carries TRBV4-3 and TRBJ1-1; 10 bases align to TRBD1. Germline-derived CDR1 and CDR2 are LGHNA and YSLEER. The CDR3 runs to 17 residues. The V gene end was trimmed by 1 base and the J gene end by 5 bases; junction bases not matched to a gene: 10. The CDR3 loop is CASSQGDRGGGATEAFF. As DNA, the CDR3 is TGCGCCAGCAGCCAAGGGGACAGGGGAGGGGGGGCTACTGAAGCTTTCTTT.

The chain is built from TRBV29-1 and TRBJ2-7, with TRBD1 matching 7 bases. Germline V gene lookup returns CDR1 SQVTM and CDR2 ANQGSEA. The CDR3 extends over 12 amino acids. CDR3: CRSGQCSYEQYF. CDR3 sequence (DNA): TGCCGCTCGGGACAGTGCTCCTACGAGCAGTACTTC.

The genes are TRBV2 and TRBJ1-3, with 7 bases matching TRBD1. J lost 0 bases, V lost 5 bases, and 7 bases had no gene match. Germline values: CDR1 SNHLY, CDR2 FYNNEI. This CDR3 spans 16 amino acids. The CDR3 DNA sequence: TGTGCCAGCAGTCGGGACAGCCCGGCCTCTGGAAACACCATATATTTT. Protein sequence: CASSRDSPASGNTIYF. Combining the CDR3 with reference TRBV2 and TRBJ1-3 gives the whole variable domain EPEVTQTPSHQVTQMGQEVILRCVPISNHLYFYWYRQILGQKVEFLVSFYNNEISEKSEIFDDQFSVERPDGSNFTLKIRSTKLEDSAMYFCASSRDSPASGNTIYFGEGSWLTVV.